These 27 T cell receptor beta chains were all obtained from the same sample, sequenced in a study of Graves' ophthalmopathy and Graves' hyperthyroidism. Amplification of TCR beta CDR3 regions used RNA transcripts. Second-round multiplex PCR came after a first-round RT-PCR that employed HTBI primers. MiXCR, run by TCRdb on the multiplex PCR reads, gives a single entry per CDR3 protein. This sample carries roughly 410,000 distinct CDR3 sequences, approximately 15% of them seen once, and the ten largest clones take approximately 7%. Sequencing was carried out using peripheral blood. The receptor set was obtained from a woman younger than 35 with stable Graves' hyperthyroidism.

Concerning this clonotype: An end of the junction does not agree with germline; a read error may underlie this. The chain's CDR3 is CASSQSPQAGGETQYF. The CDR3 coding sequence is TGCGCCAGCAGCCAAAGCCCCCAGGCGGGGGGAGAGACCCAGTACTTC. The rearrangement joins TRBV11-2 to TRBJ2-5; 8 bases are a match to TRBD2. This CDR3 is 16 amino acids long. Germline CDR1 and CDR2: SGHAT and FQNNGV.

This clonotype was seen only a few times. The V and J genes are TRBV6-5 and TRBJ1-1; unclear D gene. V gave up 2 bases and J gave up 3 bases, with 7 bases separating them. This CDR3 is 13 amino acids long. Germline V gene data show CDR1 as MNHEY and CDR2 as SVGAGI. This CDR3 reads CASSYPMDTEAFF. The CDR3 DNA is TGTGCCAGCAGTTACCCCATGGACACTGAAGCTTTCTTT.

In this sample, this clonotype turned up a few times. CDR3 DNA sequence: TGTGCCACTTCTCCTTTGGGGTTCGCGGAGACCCAGTACTTC. Encoded protein: CATSPLGFAETQYF. This chain links TRBV19 with TRBJ2-5, with D unclear. Looked up from germline, CDR1 is LNHDA and CDR2 is SQIVND (reference sequence). This CDR3 is built from 14 residues. V gave up 10 bases and J gave up 5 bases, with 20 bases separating them.

This clonotype was observed many times. This sequence joins TRBV6-5 and TRBJ1-2; D is perhaps TRBD1 (5 bases). Germline V gives CDR1 MNHEY, CDR2 SVGAGI. Trimming removed 6 bases at V and 5 bases at J, with 16 bases between. The CDR3 is 14 residues long. CDR3 amino acids: CASSAQGVKYGYTF. CDR3 coding DNA: TGTGCCAGCAGCGCGCAGGGTGTAAAATATGGCTACACCTTC.

CDR3 sequence reads: CASSLGSKNIQYF. As DNA, the CDR3 is TGTGCCAGCAGTTTAGGGTCGAAAAACATTCAGTACTTC. The gene calls are TRBV12-3 or TRBV12-4 and TRBJ2-4; D unresolved. The CDR3 is 13 residues long. V shed 1 base and J shed 4 bases, with 5 bases lying between them.

This clonotype has more than one count but fewer than ten. The chain joins TRBV3-1 to TRBJ2-2; maybe TRBD1 (6 bases). V dropped 3 bases and J dropped 6 bases, with 17 bases sitting between them. Germline CDR1 LGHDT, CDR2 YNNKEL (reference sequence). This CDR3 has 16 amino acids. The CDR3 loop reads CASSQGTGTGPGELFF. The DNA of the CDR3 is TGTGCCAGCAGCCAGGGAACAGGGACCGGCCCCGGGGAGCTGTTTTTT.

This clonotype occurred many times. This sequence joins TRBV6-5 and TRBJ2-5, with TRBD1 as a possible D gene (6 bases). The V end was cut by 0 bases, the J end by 5 bases, with 13 bases between. The CDR3 extends over 15 amino acids. Germline V gene sequence: CDR1 MNHEY, CDR2 SVGAGI. CDR3 residues: CASSYSKRGSETQYF. The CDR3, as DNA: TGTGCCAGCAGTTACTCGAAAAGGGGGTCGGAGACCCAGTACTTC.

This clonotype showed up many times. At one of its ends the junction is not consistent with the germline gene, which may arise from a read error. The chain has TRBV6-1 and TRBJ2-6, with TRBD1 matching over 12 bases. CDR3 size: 19 residues. The V gene's germline CDR1 is MNHNS and CDR2 SASEGT. In nucleotides, the CDR3 is TGTGCCAGCAGTGAATGGGACAGGGGGCATCGCTCTGGGGCCAACGTCCTAACTTTC. Translation gives CASSEWDRGHRSGANVLTF.

This clonotype was seen at least ten times. The chain combines TRBV20-1 with TRBJ1-2; TRBD1 is a possible D gene (5 bases). V lost 0 bases to trimming and J lost 7 bases, with 18 bases between them. This CDR3 is 15 amino acids long. Looked up from germline, CDR1 is DFQATT and CDR2 is SNEGSKA (reference sequence). The CDR3 nucleotides are TGCAGTGCTAGAGATCAGGGAATCAGCCCAAGTGGCTACACCTTC. Translating gives CSARDQGISPSGYTF.

This clonotype was counted at least ten times. This chain uses TRBV24-1 with TRBJ1-2; TRBD1 agrees at 8 bases. This CDR3 has 16 residues. The germline V gene has CDR1 KGHDR and CDR2 SFDVKD. The junction had 9 bases not matched to a gene; V was cut back by 3 bases and J by 4 bases. The CDR3 sequence is CATSDLGQGGSYGYTF. The CDR3 DNA is TGTGCCACCAGTGATCTAGGACAGGGAGGAAGCTATGGCTACACCTTC.

This clonotype was observed at least ten times. The chain uses TRBV12-3 or TRBV12-4 and TRBJ1-2; D remains unclear. The CDR3 is 11 amino acids. Trimming pared 1 base from V and 8 bases from J, leaving 5 bases between. The CDR3 spells CASSLGRGYTF. In DNA form, the CDR3 reads TGTGCCAGCAGTTTAGGTCGGGGCTACACCTTC.

The rearrangement uses TRBV28 and TRBJ1-2; 10 nucleotides align to TRBD1. V shed 5 bases and J 6 bases; nucleotides not matched to a gene: 9. Per germline, CDR1 MDHEN and CDR2 SYDVKM. The CDR3 consists of 15 residues. CDR3 nucleotides: TGTGCCAGCAGTGAACGACAGGGGGCGCCTAATGGCTACACCTTC. Its translation is CASSERQGAPNGYTF.

The count of this clonotype is one. At one of its ends the junction is not consistent with the germline gene, which may arise from a read error. CDR3 sequence (DNA): TGTGCCTGCAGTTCCGGGACAACCACCGGGGAGCTGTTTTTT. It specifies CACSSGTTTGELFF. The V gene is TRBV6-2 or TRBV6-3, the J gene TRBJ2-2; TRBD1 might be the D (6 bases). CDR1 MNHEY and CDR2 SVGEGT come from the germline V gene. The CDR3 runs 14 residues.

This chain joins TRBV6-1 and TRBJ1-5; a possible D gene is TRBD1 (6 bases). CDR1 and CDR2 (germline): MNHNS, SASEGT. This CDR3 contains 17 residues. With 4 bases removed from V and 1 base from J, the gap between germline ends came to 17 bases. The CDR3 spells CASSGSGDIWSNQPQHF. In DNA form, the CDR3 reads TGTGCCAGCAGTGGGTCAGGGGATATTTGGAGCAATCAGCCCCAGCATTTT.

The table lists this clonotype with many counts. This chain links TRBV7-2 with TRBJ2-7, with D uncertain. Germline assignment: CDR1 SGHTA and CDR2 FQGNSA. This CDR3 is built from 13 residues. The V end was cut by 1 base, the J end by 1 base, with 5 bases between. For the CDR3, the DNA is TGTGCCAGCAGCTTAGGCGTATCCTACGAGCAGTACTTC. Encoded protein: CASSLGVSYEQYF.

This clonotype came up many times. The chain joins TRBV28 to TRBJ1-1, with TRBD1 as a possible D gene (5 bases). V lost 5 bases to trimming and J lost 5 bases, with 15 bases between them. Germline CDR1 and CDR2: MDHEN and SYDVKM. The CDR3 is 14 amino acids. The CDR3 DNA sequence: TGTGCCAGCAGTCCCCGACAGCGCCTGACTGAAGCTTTCTTT. The encoded protein is CASSPRQRLTEAFF.

This clonotype was seen ten or more times. The CDR3 DNA is TGTGCCAGCAGCTTAGTTCCGGGGCCCTACGAGCAGTACTTC. Residues: CASSLVPGPYEQYF. V usage is TRBV11-2 and J usage is TRBJ2-7, with D possibly being TRBD1 or TRBD2 (5 bases each). CDR3 length: 14 amino acids. Trimming took off 1 base at V and 2 bases at J, with 9 bases between the two ends. Germline CDR1 SGHAT, CDR2 FQNNGV.

In its sample, this clonotype was seen many times. The V gene is TRBV7-9, the J gene TRBJ1-1; 11 bases map to TRBD1. The germline V gene encodes CDR1 SEHNR and CDR2 FQNEAQ (reference sequence). The CDR3 spans 17 residues. V shed 3 bases and J 0 bases; nucleotides not matched to a gene: 6. DNA for the CDR3: TGTGCCAGCAGCTTCCCGGACAGGGGGCGCATGAACACTGAAGCTTTCTTT. Translated: CASSFPDRGRMNTEAFF.

Many counts were recorded for this clonotype. The chain has TRBV12-5 and TRBJ1-1; no clear D. This CDR3 is 12 amino acids long. V gave up 7 bases and J gave up 2 bases, with 8 bases separating them. CDR1 LGHNT and CDR2 FRNRAP come from the germline V gene. CDR3: CASAPGNTEAFF. The CDR3 DNA sequence: TGTGCTAGTGCCCCCGGAAACACTGAAGCTTTCTTT. Full variable domain (outside the CDR3, taken from reference TRBV12-5 and TRBJ1-1): DARVTQTPRHKVTEMGQEVTMRCQPILGHNTVFWYRQTMMQGLELLAYFRNRAPLDDSGMPKDRFSAEMPDATLATLKIQPSEPRDSAVYFCASAPGNTEAFFGQGTRLTVV.

Points on this clonotype: A read error may be the cause here, since a much bigger clone is one base away. V usage is TRBV20-1 and J usage is TRBJ1-1, with D possibly being TRBD1 (6 bases). CDR3 length equals 12 residues. From germline, CDR1 is DFQATT and CDR2 SNEGSKA (reference sequence). The CDR3: CSSKAGGTEALF. In nucleotides, the CDR3 is TGCAGTTCCAAGGCGGGGGGCACTGAAGCTCTCTTT.

The table lists this clonotype with many counts. As DNA, the CDR3 is TGTGCCAGCAACCGCCTCGGGGAGGGACCTAACTATGGCTACACCTTC. This encodes CASNRLGEGPNYGYTF. V usage is TRBV11-1 and J usage is TRBJ1-2, with a weak D call TRBD1 (5 bases). The length of the CDR3 is 16 residues. In germline, CDR1 is SGHAT, CDR2 FQDESV (reference sequence). V was pared by 7 bases and J by 0 bases, with 18 bases between.

Ten or more counts support this clonotype. This chain uses TRBV6-1 with TRBJ1-1; maybe TRBD1 (5 bases). The ends were cut back, 4 bases at V and 8 bases at J, with 11 bases in the middle. The length of the CDR3 is 12 residues. Germline V gene sequence: CDR1 MNHNS, CDR2 SASEGT. The CDR3 DNA reads as TGTGCCAGCAGTGCAGGGAATATCGAAGCTTTCTTT. Protein product: CASSAGNIEAFF.

This clonotype was counted at least ten times. The V call is TRBV4-1, the J call TRBJ2-7; TRBD2 matches at 7 bases. The germline V gene has CDR1 MGHRA and CDR2 YSYEKL. This CDR3 is built from 15 residues. The V and J ends lost 1 base and 0 bases, in that order; junction bases with no gene match: 3. This CDR3 reads CASSQGLADSYEQYF. The CDR3 DNA reads as TGCGCCAGCAGCCAAGGGCTAGCGGACTCCTACGAGCAGTACTTC.

This clonotype was recorded at least ten times. The chain joins TRBV6-2 or TRBV6-3 to TRBJ2-5; 14 positions agree with TRBD2. The length of the CDR3 is 17 residues. V was pared by 5 bases and J by 0 bases, with 5 bases of the junction left unmatched. Germline V lookup: CDR1 MNHEY, CDR2 SVGEGT. In nucleotides, the CDR3 is TGTGCCAGCAGTCCTCGGACTAGCGGGGGGTACCAAGAGACCCAGTACTTC. Translated: CASSPRTSGGYQETQYF.

CDR3 amino acids: CASKGVAREQYF. The CDR3 DNA is TGTGCCAGCAAGGGGGTGGCTCGCGAGCAGTACTTC. This chain uses TRBV5-4 with TRBJ2-7, with D possibly TRBD1 on 6 matching bases. In germline, CDR1 is SGHNT, CDR2 YYREEE (reference sequence). V lost 6 bases, J lost 6 bases, and 13 bases lay in between. CDR3 length: 12 residues.

The V gene is TRBV6-1, the J gene TRBJ2-2, with D perhaps assigned TRBD1 or TRBD2 (7 bases each). CDR3 length equals 14 residues. Trimming left V 7 bases short and J 6 bases short, with 15 bases between. Germline V gene sequence: CDR1 MNHNS, CDR2 SASEGT. The CDR3 DNA follows: TGTGCCAGCATAGGACTAGGGGGCGCCGGGGAGCTGTTTTTT. Translating it yields CASIGLGGAGELFF.

The table lists this clonotype with many counts. This chain connects TRBV20-1 to TRBJ2-5, with TRBD2 matching 8 bases. The CDR3 has 16 residues. The germline gives CDR1 DFQATT, CDR2 SNEGSKA (reference sequence). Losses at the gene ends were 0 bases for V and 2 bases for J; bases not matched to a gene: 8. The CDR3 loop is CSARDIAGSPQETQYF. DNA of the CDR3: TGCAGTGCTAGAGATATAGCGGGGAGCCCTCAAGAGACCCAGTACTTC.